The T cell receptor (beta chain) under discussion was sequenced for a study of early stage breast cancer tumors. Across the whole study: Roughly 10-fold was the mean read coverage per sample.

There are 17 residues in the CDR3. After removal of 4 bases from V and 4 bases from J, the junction contained 11 bases not matched to a gene. Germline CDR1 and CDR2: SGHRS and YFSETQ. Libraries were prepared by immunoSEQ multiplex PCR; TCRdb keeps only in-frame clonotypes and omits some of them. The table shows roughly 56,000 clones, with about 74% occurring only once. Study-wide points: Compared with adjacent normal breast tissue, tumors showed about 2.3-fold greater T cell density and higher clonality. Tumor and normal breast were distinguished via blood comparison in about 90% of the 16 patients.

Points on this clone: The antigen remains unidentified.

This chain connects TRBV5-1 to TRBJ2-3, with 11 bases matching TRBD2. Sample: blood. This clonotype was sampled from a person under 45 with breast cancer. The CDR3, as DNA: TGCGCCAGCAGCCCCGGACTAGCGGGTACCTCCTCAGATACGCAGTATTTT. Translation gives CASSPGLAGTSSDTQYF.